These 11 T cell receptor beta chains share one sample of origin, sequenced in a study of beta chain features in type 1 diabetes. Reverse transcription of all isolated RNA meant that expressed TCRB transcripts were sequenced. Profiling relied on immunoSEQ multiplex PCR, and the TCRdb table lists in-frame clones only, not all of them. The sample lists 330,000 or so clones; 14% were seen once. The specimen sequenced was central memory CD4+ T cells from blood. These TCRs come from a young man in good health.

This clone was seen more than once but under ten times. This chain connects TRBV2 to TRBJ2-1; 13 positions agree with TRBD2. The J segment lost 4 bases and the V segment lost 6 bases, leaving 6 bases of the junction unmatched. Germline V gene lookup returns CDR1 SNHLY and CDR2 FYNNEI. CDR3 length: 16 amino acids. The CDR3 DNA reads TGTGCCAGCAGAAGACTAGCGGGGGGCCTTTACAATGAGCAGTTCTTC. Translation gives CASRRLAGGLYNEQFF. Filled out from reference TRBV2 and TRBJ2-1, the complete variable domain reads EPEVTQTPSHQVTQMGQEVILRCVPISNHLYFYWYRQILGQKVEFLVSFYNNEISEKSEIFDDQFSVERPDGSNFTLKIRSTKLEDSAMYFCASRRLAGGLYNEQFFGPGTRLTVL.

Only a few counts were recorded for this clone. The chain recombines TRBV19 with TRBJ2-4, with a possible D match to TRBD1 (5 bases). Germline V gives CDR1 LNHDA, CDR2 SQIVND (reference sequence). The CDR3 is 19 amino acids. The ends were cut back, 3 bases at V and 5 bases at J, with 26 bases in the middle. The DNA for the CDR3 is TGTGCCAGTAGTATCCCCCCTGGGCAGGGCACCCGGCTCCAAAACATTCAGTACTTC. It is translated as CASSIPPGQGTRLQNIQYF.

This clone was recorded a few times. The chain joins TRBV11-2 to TRBJ2-7; D perhaps matches TRBD1 (5 bases). Trimming left V 2 bases short and J 4 bases short, with 18 bases between. The germline V gene has CDR1 SGHAT and CDR2 FQNNGV. The CDR3 is made up of 16 amino acids. The CDR3: CASSLRPGEGAYEQYF. The CDR3 DNA is TGTGCCAGCAGCTTAAGGCCCGGAGAAGGGGCGTACGAGCAGTACTTC.

This clone was detected a few times. The chain has TRBV9 and TRBJ2-2; D remains unclear. V was cut by 4 bases and J by 5 bases, with 3 bases left in between. CDR1 is SGDLS, CDR2 YYNGEE, per germline. The CDR3 spans 11 residues. The chain's CDR3 is CASSITGELFF. In DNA form, the CDR3 reads TGTGCCAGCAGCATAACCGGGGAGCTGTTTTTT.

This clone was seen ten or more times. This chain joins TRBV5-1 and TRBJ2-2; 11 bases line up with TRBD1. The CDR3 is made up of 17 amino acids. Per the germline V gene, CDR1 is SGHRS and CDR2 is YFSETQ. The J segment lost 3 bases and the V segment lost 3 bases, leaving 7 bases of the junction unmatched. CDR3 in DNA: TGCGCCAGCAGCTGGGACAGGGGGTATTCAGACACCGGGGAGCTGTTTTTT. Residues: CASSWDRGYSDTGELFF.

J is TRBJ2-1 and V is TRBV10-3, with TRBD2 identical over 8 bases. Germline V gene data show CDR1 as ENHRY and CDR2 as SYGVKD. This CDR3 has 14 residues. Trimming took 7 bases from V and 3 from J; bases not matched to a gene: 5. The CDR3 spells CAITPSGFYNEQFF. CDR3 DNA sequence: TGTGCCATCACGCCTAGCGGGTTCTACAATGAGCAGTTCTTC.

This clone was seen a handful of times. The chain carries TRBV5-1 and TRBJ2-7; no reliable D call. The CDR3 runs to 14 residues. Per the germline V gene, CDR1 is SGHRS and CDR2 is YFSETQ. V lost 4 bases, J lost 5 bases, and 16 bases lay in between. The CDR3 bases are TGCGCCAGCAGCCGTTTTGGGGTTGTGGACGAGCAGTACTTC. Translating gives CASSRFGVVDEQYF.

V is TRBV7-2 and J is TRBJ1-1, with D unclear. This CDR3 has 14 amino acids. Per the germline V gene, CDR1 is SGHTA and CDR2 is FQGNSA. V shed 1 base and J shed 0 bases, with 6 bases lying between them. CDR3 nucleotides: TGTGCCAGCAGCTTAGTAGGGCTGAACACTGAAGCTTTCTTT. Its protein product is CASSLVGLNTEAFF.

This clone has a count of ten or more. The V and J genes are TRBV19 and TRBJ1-2; D not certain. V was clipped by 3 bases and J by 6 bases, with 11 bases between them. Germline loops: CDR1 LNHDA, CDR2 SQIVND (reference sequence). This CDR3 has 13 residues. CDR3 region: CASSILTGDGYTF. The CDR3 coding sequence is TGTGCCAGTAGTATTCTGACCGGAGATGGCTACACCTTC.

This clone appeared many times. The gene calls are TRBV11-2 and TRBJ2-1; 8 nucleotides match TRBD2. The CDR3 spans 14 residues. Germline trimming cut 5 bases from V and 6 bases from J; bases unmatched to any gene: 6. In germline, CDR1 is SGHAT, CDR2 FQNNGV. In DNA, the CDR3 is TGTGCCAGCAGCCCGAGCGGGAGAACCAATGAGCAGTTCTTC. The encoded protein is CASSPSGRTNEQFF.

This clone was detected only a few times. The chain uses TRBV5-6 and TRBJ2-2, with D hard to call. This CDR3 is 14 amino acids long. Germline lookup yields CDR1 SGHDT and CDR2 YYEEEE. V lost 6 bases and J lost 5, with 14 bases in between. Here the CDR3 reads CASTPVGRTGELFF. The CDR3 DNA reads as TGTGCCAGCACCCCCGTGGGCCGGACCGGGGAGCTGTTTTTT. The variable domain in full, completed from reference TRBV5-6 and TRBJ2-2, reads DAGVTQSPTHLIKTRGQQVTLRCSPKSGHDTVSWYQQALGQGPQFIFQYYEEEERQRGNFPDRFSGHQFPNYSSELNVNALLLGDSALYLCASTPVGRTGELFFGEGSRLTVL.